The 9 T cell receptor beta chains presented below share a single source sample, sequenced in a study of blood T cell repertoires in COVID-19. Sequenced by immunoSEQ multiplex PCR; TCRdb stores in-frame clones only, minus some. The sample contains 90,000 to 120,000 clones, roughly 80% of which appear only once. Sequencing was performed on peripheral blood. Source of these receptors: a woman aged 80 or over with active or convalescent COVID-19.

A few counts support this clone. CDR3 nucleotide sequence: TGTGCCAGTGGGGACAGGGCCCTCGAGCAGTACTTC. This gives the protein CASGDRALEQYF. This chain connects TRBV14 to TRBJ2-7; 9 bases fit TRBD1. Unmatched junction bases numbered 6, after V lost 9 bases and J lost 6 bases. Germline-derived CDR1 and CDR2 are SGHDN and FVKESK. This CDR3 is built from 12 residues.

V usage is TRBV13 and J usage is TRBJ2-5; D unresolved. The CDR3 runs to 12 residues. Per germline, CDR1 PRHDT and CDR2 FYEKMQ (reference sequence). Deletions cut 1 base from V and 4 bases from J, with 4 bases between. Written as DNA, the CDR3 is TGTGCCAGCAGCTTAGTCCGAGAGACCCAGTACTTC. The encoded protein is CASSLVRETQYF.

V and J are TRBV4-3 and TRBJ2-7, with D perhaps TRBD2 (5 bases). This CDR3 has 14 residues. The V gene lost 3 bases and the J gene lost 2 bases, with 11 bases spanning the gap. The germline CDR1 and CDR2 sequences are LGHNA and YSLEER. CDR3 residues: CASSQDERPYEQYF. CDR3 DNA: TGCGCCAGCAGCCAGGACGAGCGGCCCTACGAGCAGTACTTC.

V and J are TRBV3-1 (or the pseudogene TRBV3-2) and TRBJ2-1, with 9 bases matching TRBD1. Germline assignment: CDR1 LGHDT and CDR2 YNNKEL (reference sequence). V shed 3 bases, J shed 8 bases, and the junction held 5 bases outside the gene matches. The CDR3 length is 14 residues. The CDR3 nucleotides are TGTGCCAGCAGCCACCGGGACAGGGCTTATGAGCAGTTCTTC. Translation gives CASSHRDRAYEQFF.

The CDR3 spells CASSSPTGGNYGYTF. Written as DNA, the CDR3 is TGTGCCAGCAGTTCACCTACAGGGGGGAACTATGGCTACACCTTC. V usage is TRBV28 and J usage is TRBJ1-2, with 8 nucleotides matching TRBD1. Germline assignment: CDR1 MDHEN and CDR2 SYDVKM. The J segment lost 2 bases and the V segment lost 4 bases, leaving 6 bases of the junction unmatched. The CDR3 runs 15 residues.

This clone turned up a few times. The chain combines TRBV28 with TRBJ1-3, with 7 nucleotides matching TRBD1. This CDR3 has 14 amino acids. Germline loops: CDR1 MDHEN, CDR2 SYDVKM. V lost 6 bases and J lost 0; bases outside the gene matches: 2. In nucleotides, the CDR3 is TGTGCCAGCAGCGGGACAGTCTCTGGAAACACCATATATTTT. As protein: CASSGTVSGNTIYF.

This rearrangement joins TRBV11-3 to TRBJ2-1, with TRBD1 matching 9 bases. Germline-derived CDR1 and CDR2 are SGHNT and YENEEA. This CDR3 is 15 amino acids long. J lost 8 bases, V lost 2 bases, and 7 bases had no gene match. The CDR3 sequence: CASSLKGQGTHEQFF. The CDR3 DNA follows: TGTGCCAGCAGCTTAAAAGGACAGGGGACCCATGAGCAGTTCTTC.

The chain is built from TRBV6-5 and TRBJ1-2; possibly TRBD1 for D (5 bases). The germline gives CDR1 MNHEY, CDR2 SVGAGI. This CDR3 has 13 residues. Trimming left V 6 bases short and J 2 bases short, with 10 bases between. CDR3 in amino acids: CASRRGGNYGYTF. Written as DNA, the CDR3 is TGTGCCAGCAGAAGGGGAGGAAACTATGGCTACACCTTC.

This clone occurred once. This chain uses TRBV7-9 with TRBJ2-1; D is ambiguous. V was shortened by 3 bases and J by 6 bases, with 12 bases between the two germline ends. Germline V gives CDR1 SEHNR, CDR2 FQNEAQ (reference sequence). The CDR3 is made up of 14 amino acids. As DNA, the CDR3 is TGTGCCAGCAGCTTTTTGAATGGCCCCAATGAGCAGTTCTTC. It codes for CASSFLNGPNEQFF.